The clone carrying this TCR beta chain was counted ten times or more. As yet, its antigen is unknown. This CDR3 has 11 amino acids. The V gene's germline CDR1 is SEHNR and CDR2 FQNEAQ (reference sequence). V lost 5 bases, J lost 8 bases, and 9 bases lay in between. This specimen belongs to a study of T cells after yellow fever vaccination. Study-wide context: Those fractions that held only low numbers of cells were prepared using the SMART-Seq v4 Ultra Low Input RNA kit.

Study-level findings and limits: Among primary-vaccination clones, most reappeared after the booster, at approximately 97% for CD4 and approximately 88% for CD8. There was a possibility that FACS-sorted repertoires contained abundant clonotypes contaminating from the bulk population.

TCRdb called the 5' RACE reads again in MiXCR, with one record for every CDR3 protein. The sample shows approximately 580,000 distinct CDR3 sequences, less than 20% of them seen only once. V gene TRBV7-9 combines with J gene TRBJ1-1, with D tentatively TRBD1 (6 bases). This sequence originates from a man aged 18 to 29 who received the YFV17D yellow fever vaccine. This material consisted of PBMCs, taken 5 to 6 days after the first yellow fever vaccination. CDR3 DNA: TGTGCCAGCAGCACTGGGACAGAAGCTTTCTTT. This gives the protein CASSTGTEAFF.